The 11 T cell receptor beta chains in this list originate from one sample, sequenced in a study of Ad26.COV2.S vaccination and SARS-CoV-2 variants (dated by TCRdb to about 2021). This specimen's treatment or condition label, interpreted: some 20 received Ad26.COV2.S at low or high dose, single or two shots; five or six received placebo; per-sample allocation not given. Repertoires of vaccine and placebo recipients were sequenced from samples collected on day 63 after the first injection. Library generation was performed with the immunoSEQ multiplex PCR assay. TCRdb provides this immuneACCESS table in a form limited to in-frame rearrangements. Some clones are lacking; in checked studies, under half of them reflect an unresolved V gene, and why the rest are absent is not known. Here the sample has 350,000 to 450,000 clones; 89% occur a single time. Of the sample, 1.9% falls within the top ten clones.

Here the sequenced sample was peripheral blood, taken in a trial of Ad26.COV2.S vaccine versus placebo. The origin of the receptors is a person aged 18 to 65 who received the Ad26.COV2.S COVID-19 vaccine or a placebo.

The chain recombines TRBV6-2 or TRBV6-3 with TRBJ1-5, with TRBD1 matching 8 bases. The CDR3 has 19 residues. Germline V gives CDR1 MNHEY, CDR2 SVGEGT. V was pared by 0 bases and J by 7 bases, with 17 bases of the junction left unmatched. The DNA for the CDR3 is TGTGCCAGCAGTTACTCGGCAGGGGGCGGATCCCTATGGTCCCAGCCCCAGCATTTT. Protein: CASSYSAGGGSLWSQPQHF.

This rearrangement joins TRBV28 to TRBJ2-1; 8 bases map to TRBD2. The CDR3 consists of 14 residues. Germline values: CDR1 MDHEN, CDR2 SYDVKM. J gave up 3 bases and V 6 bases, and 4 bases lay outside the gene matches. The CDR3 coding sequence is TGTGCCAGCAGCGCCGGGGGGGGCTACAATGAGCAGTTCTTC. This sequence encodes CASSAGGGYNEQFF.

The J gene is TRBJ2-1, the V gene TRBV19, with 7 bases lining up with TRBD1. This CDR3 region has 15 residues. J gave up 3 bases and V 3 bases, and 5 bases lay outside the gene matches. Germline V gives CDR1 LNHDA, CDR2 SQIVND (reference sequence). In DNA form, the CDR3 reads TGTGCCAGTAGTATCACACAGGGGCTCTACAATGAGCAGTTCTTC. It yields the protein CASSITQGLYNEQFF.

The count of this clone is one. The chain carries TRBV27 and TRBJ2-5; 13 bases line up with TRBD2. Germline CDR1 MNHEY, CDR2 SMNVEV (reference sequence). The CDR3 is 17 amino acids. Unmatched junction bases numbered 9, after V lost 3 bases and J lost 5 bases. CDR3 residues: CASSLVGLAGSGETQYF. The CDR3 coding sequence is TGTGCCAGCAGTTTGGTGGGACTAGCGGGGTCTGGGGAGACCCAGTACTTC.

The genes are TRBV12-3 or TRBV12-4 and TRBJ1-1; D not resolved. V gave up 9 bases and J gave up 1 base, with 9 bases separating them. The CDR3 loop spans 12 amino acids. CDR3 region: CASAPRNTEAFF. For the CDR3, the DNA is TGTGCCAGTGCGCCTCGGAACACTGAAGCTTTCTTT.

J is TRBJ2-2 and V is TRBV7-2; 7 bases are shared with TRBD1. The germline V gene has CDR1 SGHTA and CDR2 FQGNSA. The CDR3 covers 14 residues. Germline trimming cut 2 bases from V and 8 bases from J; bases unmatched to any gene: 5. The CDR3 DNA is TGTGCCAGCAGCTTATTAGGGGGCGAGGGGGAGCTGTTTTTT. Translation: CASSLLGGEGELFF.

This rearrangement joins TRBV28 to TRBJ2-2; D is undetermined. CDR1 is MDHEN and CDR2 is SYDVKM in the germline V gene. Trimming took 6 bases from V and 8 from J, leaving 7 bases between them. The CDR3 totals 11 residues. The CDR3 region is CASRDLGELFF. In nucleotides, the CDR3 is TGTGCCAGCAGGGACCTGGGGGAGCTGTTTTTT.

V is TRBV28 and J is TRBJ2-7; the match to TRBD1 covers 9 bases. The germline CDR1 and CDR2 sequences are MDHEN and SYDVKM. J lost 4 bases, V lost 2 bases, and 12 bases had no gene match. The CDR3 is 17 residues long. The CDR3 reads CASSLRFGGQGKYEQYF. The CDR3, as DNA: TGTGCCAGCAGTTTAAGGTTCGGGGGACAGGGCAAATACGAGCAGTACTTC.

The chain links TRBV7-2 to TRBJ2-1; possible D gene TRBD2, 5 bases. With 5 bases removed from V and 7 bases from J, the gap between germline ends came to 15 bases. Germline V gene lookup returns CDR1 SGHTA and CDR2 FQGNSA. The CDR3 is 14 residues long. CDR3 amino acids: CASSLQGLLNEQFF. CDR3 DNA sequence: TGTGCCAGCAGCCTCCAAGGACTCCTTAATGAGCAGTTCTTC.

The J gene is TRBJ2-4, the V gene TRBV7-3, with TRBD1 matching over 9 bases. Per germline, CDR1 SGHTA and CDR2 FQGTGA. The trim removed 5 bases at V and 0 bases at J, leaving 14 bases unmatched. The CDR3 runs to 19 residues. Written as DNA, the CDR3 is TGTGCCAGCAGCCAGGGGACAGGGCGGGACAGAGTAGCCAAAAACATTCAGTACTTC. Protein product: CASSQGTGRDRVAKNIQYF.

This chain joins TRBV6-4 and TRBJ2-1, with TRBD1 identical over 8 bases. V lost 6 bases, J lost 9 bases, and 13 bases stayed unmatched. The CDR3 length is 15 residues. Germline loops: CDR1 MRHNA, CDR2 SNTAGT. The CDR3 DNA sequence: TGTGCCAGCAGCCCGACAGGGGACGGGGGTGGTGAGCAGTTCTTC. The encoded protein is CASSPTGDGGGEQFF.